The 5 T cell receptor beta chains reported below all come from one sample, sequenced in a study of T cell clonality in common variable immunodeficiency. Method: immunoSEQ multiplex PCR; TCRdb's copy keeps in-frame clones and lacks some. This repertoire holds around 32,000 clones, and none appear only once. Points from the study as a whole: Reportedly, TCR beta sequences from common variable immunodeficiency showed fewer deletions and N-nucleotide insertions.

No antigen is known for these receptors. The sample consisted of peripheral blood mononuclear cells. The receptors were sampled from a human donor with common variable immunodeficiency.

Remarks on this clone: Read sequence stops 3 residues before the CDR3 end, and the germline J gene provides the missing end. The chain combines TRBV18 with TRBJ1-1, with a weak D call TRBD1 (5 bases). The CDR3 extends over 15 amino acids. Germline V gene lookup returns CDR1 KGHSH and CDR2 LQKENI. The covered CDR3 bases are TGTGCCAGCTCACCCACGGGGGGGATTTCGCTGGCA. Amino acids: CASSPTGGISLA. The whole CDR3 sequence is CASSPTGGISLAAFF.

The sample holds many counts of this clone. The sequence runs out 3 residues before the end of the CDR3; the remainder is reconstructed from the germline J gene. V gene TRBV20-1 combines with J gene TRBJ2-4, with 12 nucleotides matching TRBD2. The CDR3 extends over 16 amino acids. Trimming cost V 1 base and J 6 bases; bases outside gene matches: 7. Germline V CDR1 and CDR2: DFQATT, SNEGSKA (reference sequence). The CDR3 loop is CSARVSTSGGRNIQYF. Partial CDR3 DNA: TGCAGTGCTAGAGTATCAACTAGCGGGGGGAGAAACATT.

A note on this clone: The read finishes 3 residues shy of the CDR3 end, and the germline J gene is used to complete it. The V gene is TRBV18, the J gene TRBJ2-2; a weak D match, TRBD1 (5 bases). V shed 6 bases and J shed 4 bases, with 15 bases lying between them. Germline loops: CDR1 KGHSH, CDR2 LQKENI. This CDR3 is built from 15 residues. The CDR3 bases that were read are TGTGCCAGCTCCCGTGACCAGGGAACCACCGGGGAG. Translation: CASSRDQGTTGE. The entire CDR3 protein is CASSRDQGTTGELFF. Full variable domain (remainder filled in from reference TRBV18 and TRBJ2-2): NAGVMQNPRHLVRRRGQEARLRCSPMKGHSHVYWYRQLPEEGLKFMVYLQKENIIDESGMPKERFSAEFPKEGPSILRIQQVVRGDSAAYFCASSRDQGTTGELFFGEGSRLTVL.

This clone has a count of ten or more. The read comes to an end 3 residues before the CDR3 does, leaving the germline J gene to fill in the end. The chain joins TRBV2 to TRBJ2-1; D might be TRBD1 (6 bases). The CDR3 spans 11 residues. Per germline, CDR1 SNHLY and CDR2 FYNNEI. Trimming shortened V by 7 bases and J by 6 bases, and 7 bases separated the two germline ends. The CDR3 is CASIGGNEQFF. The CDR3 bases that were read are TGTGCCAGCATAGGGGGCAATGAG.

There are many counts of this clone. The CDR3 goes on 3 residues after the read ends, and that part is filled in from the germline J gene. J is TRBJ2-3 and V is TRBV5-1; D not certain. The CDR3 loop spans 11 amino acids. CDR1 and CDR2 (germline): SGHRS, YFSETQ. V was clipped by 1 base and J by 7 bases, with 4 bases between them. This chain's CDR3 is CASSLTYTQYF. The part of the CDR3 DNA that was read is TGCGCCAGCAGCTTGACTTATACG.